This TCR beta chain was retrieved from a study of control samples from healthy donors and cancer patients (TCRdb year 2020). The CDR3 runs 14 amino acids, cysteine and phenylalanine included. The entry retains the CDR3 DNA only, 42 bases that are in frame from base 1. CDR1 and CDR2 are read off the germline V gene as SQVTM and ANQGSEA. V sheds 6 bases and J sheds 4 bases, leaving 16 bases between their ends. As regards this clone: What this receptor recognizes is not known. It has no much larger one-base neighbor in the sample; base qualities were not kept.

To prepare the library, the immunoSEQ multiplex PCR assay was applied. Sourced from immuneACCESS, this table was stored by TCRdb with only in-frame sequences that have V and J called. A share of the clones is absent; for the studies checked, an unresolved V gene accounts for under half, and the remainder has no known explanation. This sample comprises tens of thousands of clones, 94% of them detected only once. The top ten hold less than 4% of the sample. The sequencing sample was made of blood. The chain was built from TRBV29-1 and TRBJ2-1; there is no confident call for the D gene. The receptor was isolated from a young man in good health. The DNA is TGCAGCGTCACCCGGAAAAGCCGGTACAATGAGCAGTTCTTC. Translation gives CSVTRKSRYNEQFF.